The clone carrying this T cell receptor (beta chain) was observed many times. Its antigen is not known. Graves' hyperthyroidism showing no ophthalmopathy progression within 18 months was considered stable. Each diagnosis drew on symptoms, thyroxine, TRAb, thyroid ultrasound and orbital computed tomography findings. Using approximately 10 ml of fresh peripheral blood, PBMCs were prepared. The data derive from a study of T cells in Graves' hyperthyroidism and ophthalmopathy. Study results and limitations: Peripheral blood also featured most of the thyroid clonotypes expanded above 0.001.

RNA transcripts provided the source from which TCR beta CDR3 regions were amplified. HTBI primers were the set used in a first-round RT-PCR of the TCR CDR3. In TCRdb, the multiplex PCR reads were re-called with MiXCR into one record per CDR3 protein. The table shows about 720,000 distinct CDR3 sequences, with around 17% occurring only once. The V end was cut by 0 bases, the J end by 12 bases, with 12 bases between. Germline CDR1 and CDR2: LGHDT and YNNKEL (reference sequence). This CDR3 has 14 amino acids. Sequenced sample: blood. The chain combines TRBV3-1 with TRBJ1-6; possible D gene TRBD1, 5 bases. The TCR comes from a man aged 18 to 30 with Graves' hyperthyroidism. The CDR3 DNA sequence: TGTGCCAGCAGCCAAGATCGGGGGTCAGGACCCCTCCACTTT. Its protein is CASSQDRGSGPLHF.